This passage covers 4 T cell receptor beta chains from one sample sequenced in a study of beta chain features in type 1 diabetes. Expressed TCRB transcripts were sequenced because the isolated RNA had all been reverse transcribed beforehand. Only in-frame clones appear in the TCRdb table, and some are missing; sequencing was by immunoSEQ multiplex PCR. The sample has about 620,000 clones, around 15% seen once; the top ten hold approximately 0.093%. The sequenced sample consisted of naive CD4+ T cells from blood. Source of these receptors: a young man in good health.

This chain connects TRBV27 to TRBJ2-3; TRBD1 agrees at 8 bases. The trim removed 6 bases at V and 6 bases at J, leaving 14 bases unmatched. The CDR3 is made up of 16 amino acids. Germline lookup yields CDR1 MNHEY and CDR2 SMNVEV (reference sequence). Written as DNA, the CDR3 is TGTGCCAGCAGACCCCGGACAGGGTCTAGTCAGGATACGCAGTATTTT. Its protein is CASRPRTGSSQDTQYF.

There are a few counts of this clone. The chain combines TRBV7-3 with TRBJ2-1; the match to TRBD2 covers 7 bases. The junction had 8 bases not matched to a gene; V was cut back by 4 bases and J by 5 bases. Germline V gene lookup returns CDR1 SGHTA and CDR2 FQGTGA. The CDR3 totals 15 residues. CDR3 loop: CASSSGRDYNNEQFF. CDR3 bases: TGTGCCAGCAGCTCTGGACGGGACTACAACAATGAGCAGTTCTTC. Variable domain in full (rest from reference TRBV7-3 and TRBJ2-1): GAGVSQTPSNKVTEKGKYVELRCDPISGHTALYWYRQSLGQGPEFLIYFQGTGAADDSGLPNDRFFAVRPEGSVSTLKIQRTERGDSAVYLCASSSGRDYNNEQFFGPGTRLTVL.

V usage is TRBV18 and J usage is TRBJ2-1; 13 positions agree with TRBD2. V shed 4 bases and J 6 bases; nucleotides not matched to a gene: 3. CDR3 length: 15 amino acids. CDR1 is KGHSH, CDR2 LQKENI, per germline. CDR3 nucleotides: TGTGCCAGCTCACAGGGACTAGCGGGGATCAATGAGCAGTTCTTC. Translated, it gives CASSQGLAGINEQFF.

With respect to this clone: The DNA is left out, because the CDR3 cannot be placed on it with certainty; the CDR3 is given as TCRdb lists it. The genes are TRBV7-2 and TRBJ1-2; the table's D call of TRBD1 was not tested on the DNA. CDR1 is SGHTA, CDR2 FQGNSA, per germline. Including both end residues, the CDR3 is 14 amino acids long. CDR3 sequence: CASSFGTGAYRVTF.